The 20 T cell receptor beta chains in this list originate from one sample, sequenced in a study of T cells after yellow fever vaccination. TCRdb re-called the 5' RACE reads through MiXCR, storing one row per CDR3 protein. This table has more than 15,000 distinct CDR3 sequences, about 4% appearing once. Here the sequenced sample was PBMCs, either bulk or a sorted T-cell subset (CD4+, CD8+, memory, or dextramer-sorted; not recorded which), taken 15 days after the yellow fever booster vaccination. Receptors originate from a man between 25 and 39 years old who received the YFV17D yellow fever vaccine.

This clonotype came up many times. The V and J genes are TRBV27 and TRBJ2-7; 10 nucleotides line up with TRBD1. The V segment lost 5 bases and the J segment 2 bases; nucleotides outside the gene matches: 18. The germline V gene has CDR1 MNHEY and CDR2 SMNVEV (reference sequence). The CDR3 length is 19 residues. The CDR3 loop reads CASSHGTGTGDNLPYEQYF. Written as DNA, the CDR3 is TGTGCCAGCAGTCACGGGACCGGGACAGGGGACAACCTGCCCTACGAGCAGTACTTC.

This clonotype was recorded at least ten times. The chain recombines TRBV25-1 with TRBJ1-1; D remains unclear. Trimming cost V 10 bases and J 10 bases, with 16 bases left between them. The CDR3 loop spans 11 amino acids. Per the germline V gene, CDR1 is MGHDK and CDR2 is SYGVNS. CDR3 sequence reads: CATHLGLAAFF. CDR3 DNA: TGTGCCACCCACCTCGGCCTAGCAGCTTTCTTT.

This clonotype was observed many times. The chain is built from TRBV27 and TRBJ2-7; a weak D match, TRBD2 (5 bases). CDR3 size: 14 residues. Germline CDR1 and CDR2: MNHEY and SMNVEV (reference sequence). V was pared by 4 bases and J by 2 bases, with 12 bases between. CDR3 in DNA: TGTGCCAGCAGTTGGGCGGACTCTCCCTACGAGCAGTACTTC. It encodes CASSWADSPYEQYF.

This clonotype was seen many times. The chain is built from TRBV7-2 and TRBJ2-5; 9 nucleotides line up with TRBD2. The CDR3 sequence is 14 residues long. The germline CDR1 and CDR2 sequences are SGHTA and FQGNSA. Trimming removed 8 bases from V and 5 bases from J; junction bases left unmatched: 9. CDR3 bases: TGTGCCAGCGGGGTAGCGGGAGAGGACGAGACCCAGTACTTC. It is translated as CASGVAGEDETQYF.

This clonotype is medium-sized. The chain is built from TRBV29-1 and TRBJ2-7, with D possibly TRBD1 on 5 matching bases. The CDR3 consists of 13 residues. Germline values: CDR1 SQVTM, CDR2 ANQGSEA. V was shortened by 4 bases and J by 6 bases, with 16 bases between the two germline ends. The CDR3 sequence: CSVVFQGNIEQYF. The CDR3 DNA follows: TGCAGCGTTGTCTTCCAGGGTAACATCGAGCAGTACTTC.

In this sample, this clonotype turned up many times. The rearrangement links TRBV20-1 to TRBJ2-3, with TRBD2 matching 8 bases. This CDR3 has 12 amino acids. V gave up 5 bases and J gave up 15 bases; unmatched junction bases: 13. Germline values: CDR1 DFQATT, CDR2 SNEGSKA (reference sequence). CDR3 nucleotide sequence: TGCAGTGCTTGGGCTGGGTTAGCGGGATATTATTTT. It translates to CSAWAGLAGYYF.

This clonotype was picked up many times. J is TRBJ2-3 and V is TRBV29-1, with 7 bases that match TRBD2. The germline gives CDR1 SQVTM, CDR2 ANQGSEA. V lost 1 base, J lost 2 bases, and 12 bases stayed unmatched. CDR3 length: 17 amino acids. The DNA for the CDR3 is TGCAGCGTTGAAGGTCGGACGCGGGAGCTCGACACAGATACGCAGTATTTT. This encodes CSVEGRTRELDTDTQYF.

This clonotype was seen at least ten times. The V and J genes are TRBV3-1 and TRBJ1-5; no firm D call. The V gene lost 1 base and the J gene lost 0 bases, with 7 bases spanning the gap. CDR3 length: 15 amino acids. Germline CDR1 reads LGHDT; CDR2 reads YNNKEL (reference sequence). The CDR3, as DNA: TGTGCCAGCAGCCAAGGGGGAGTTAGCAATCAGCCCCAGCATTTT. Its translation: CASSQGGVSNQPQHF.

The V gene is TRBV5-8, the J gene TRBJ2-7; tentative D call: TRBD1 (5 bases). The V end lost 2 bases, the J end lost 5 bases, and 14 bases lay between the germline ends. The CDR3 spans 14 residues. Germline V gives CDR1 SGHTS, CDR2 YDEGEE. The CDR3 DNA is TGTGCCAGCAGCTTCCGGCAGGGTGCAAACGAGCAGTACTTC. It yields the protein CASSFRQGANEQYF.

This clonotype has ten or more counts. The chain recombines TRBV6-2 or TRBV6-3 with TRBJ2-1, with 10 bases lining up with TRBD2. V was clipped by 6 bases and J by 5 bases; unmatched bases: 16. There are 18 residues in the CDR3. The germline V gene encodes CDR1 MNHEY and CDR2 SVGEGT. CDR3: CASSLDVRSGRADNEQFF. CDR3 bases: TGTGCCAGCAGCTTAGATGTCAGGAGCGGGAGGGCGGACAATGAGCAGTTCTTC.

This clonotype was recorded at least ten times. Mismatch with germline at one junction end may stem from a read error. J is TRBJ2-1 and V is TRBV24-1; unclear D gene. There are 14 residues in the CDR3. Germline assignment: CDR1 KGHDR and CDR2 SFDVKD. The CDR3 spells CATSGKASYSEQFF. The CDR3 region has the DNA TGTGCCACCAGTGGGAAGGCGTCCTACAGTGAGCAGTTCTTC.

This clonotype was seen repeatedly, ten times or more. The gene calls are TRBV7-9 and TRBJ2-3; a possible D gene is TRBD2 (6 bases). V was shortened by 0 bases and J by 6 bases, with 19 bases between the two germline ends. This CDR3 has 17 amino acids. CDR1 is SEHNR and CDR2 is FQNEAQ in the germline V gene (reference sequence). CDR3 region: CASSLALPGEPVDTQYF. CDR3 in DNA: TGTGCCAGCAGCTTAGCGCTTCCGGGAGAGCCGGTCGATACGCAGTATTTT. Drawing the rest from reference TRBV7-9 and TRBJ2-3, the complete variable domain is DTGVSQNPRHKITKRGQNVTFRCDPISEHNRLYWYRQTLGQGPEFLTYFQNEAQLEKSRLLSDRFSAERPKGSFSTLEIQRTEQGDSAMYLCASSLALPGEPVDTQYFGPGTRLTVL.

The V and J genes are TRBV4-1 and TRBJ2-5, with 14 bases lining up with TRBD2. V shed 4 bases and J 2 bases; nucleotides not matched to a gene: 9. Looked up from germline, CDR1 is MGHRA and CDR2 is YSYEKL. The CDR3 spans 18 residues. In DNA, the CDR3 is TGCGCCAGCAGCCCAGGACTAGCGGGAGGCAGGGCACAAGAGACCCAGTACTTC. Its translation: CASSPGLAGGRAQETQYF.

This clonotype showed up many times. The chain recombines TRBV27 with TRBJ2-1; D is possibly TRBD2 (6 bases). The CDR3 is made up of 16 amino acids. Germline V gene data show CDR1 as MNHEY and CDR2 as SMNVEV (reference sequence). V lost 3 bases, J lost 4 bases, and 16 bases lay in between. The CDR3 is CASSFPQTGTYNEQFF. CDR3 nucleotide sequence: TGTGCCAGCAGTTTCCCTCAAACCGGGACTTACAATGAGCAGTTCTTC.

The chain recombines TRBV11-2 with TRBJ2-5; D gene unclear. Germline values: CDR1 SGHAT, CDR2 FQNNGV. Deletions cut 5 bases from V and 7 bases from J, with 14 bases between. The CDR3 runs to 13 residues. The CDR3 spells CASSAKFPGTQYF. The CDR3 bases are TGTGCCAGCAGCGCAAAATTCCCAGGGACCCAGTACTTC.

This clonotype was picked up many times. The chain links TRBV6-5 to TRBJ2-5; unclear D gene. The CDR3 covers 15 residues. Germline CDR1 and CDR2: MNHEY and SVGAGI. Trimming took off 2 bases at V and 2 bases at J, with 12 bases between the two ends. In nucleotides, the CDR3 is TGTGCCAGCAGTTACACGGTGGACGGACAAGAGACCCAGTACTTC. This encodes CASSYTVDGQETQYF.

This clonotype was picked up many times. The rearrangement joins TRBV19 to TRBJ2-5; D ambiguous. The germline V gene encodes CDR1 LNHDA and CDR2 SQIVND (reference sequence). The V end lost 5 bases, the J end lost 1 base, and 17 bases lay between the germline ends. The CDR3 extends over 16 amino acids. The CDR3 spells CASSVQQTRLQETQYF. The CDR3 DNA is TGTGCCAGTAGTGTACAACAGACGAGGCTCCAAGAGACCCAGTACTTC.

This clonotype was seen repeatedly, ten times or more. J is TRBJ2-1 and V is TRBV7-8; no definite D call. This CDR3 contains 18 residues. Germline V CDR1 and CDR2: SGHVS, FQNEAQ. Between the trimmed V and J ends, which lost 6 bases and 12 bases, there was a span of 33 bases. The CDR3 loop is CASRPNGPLRIPALGQFF. In DNA, the CDR3 is TGTGCCAGCAGACCAAATGGGCCTCTTAGGATCCCTGCTTTGGGGCAGTTCTTC.

This clonotype was recorded many times. The rearrangement links TRBV6-1 to TRBJ2-3; 7 positions match TRBD1. The germline CDR1 and CDR2 sequences are MNHNS and SASEGT. The V gene end was trimmed by 1 base and the J gene end by 2 bases; junction bases not matched to a gene: 6. The CDR3 extends over 16 amino acids. CDR3 sequence reads: CASSEVSGQTTDTQYF. The CDR3 nucleotides read TGTGCCAGCAGTGAAGTTTCGGGACAGACCACAGATACGCAGTATTTT.

This clonotype was recorded at least ten times. The rearrangement links TRBV7-9 to TRBJ2-7; possibly TRBD2 for D (6 bases). Germline V CDR1 and CDR2: SEHNR, FQNEAQ (reference sequence). Trimming stripped 3 bases from V and 5 bases from J, with 8 bases between. The CDR3 consists of 12 residues. The CDR3 protein is CASSLAGHEQYF. Here the CDR3 DNA reads TGTGCCAGCAGCTTGGCGGGGCACGAGCAGTACTTC.